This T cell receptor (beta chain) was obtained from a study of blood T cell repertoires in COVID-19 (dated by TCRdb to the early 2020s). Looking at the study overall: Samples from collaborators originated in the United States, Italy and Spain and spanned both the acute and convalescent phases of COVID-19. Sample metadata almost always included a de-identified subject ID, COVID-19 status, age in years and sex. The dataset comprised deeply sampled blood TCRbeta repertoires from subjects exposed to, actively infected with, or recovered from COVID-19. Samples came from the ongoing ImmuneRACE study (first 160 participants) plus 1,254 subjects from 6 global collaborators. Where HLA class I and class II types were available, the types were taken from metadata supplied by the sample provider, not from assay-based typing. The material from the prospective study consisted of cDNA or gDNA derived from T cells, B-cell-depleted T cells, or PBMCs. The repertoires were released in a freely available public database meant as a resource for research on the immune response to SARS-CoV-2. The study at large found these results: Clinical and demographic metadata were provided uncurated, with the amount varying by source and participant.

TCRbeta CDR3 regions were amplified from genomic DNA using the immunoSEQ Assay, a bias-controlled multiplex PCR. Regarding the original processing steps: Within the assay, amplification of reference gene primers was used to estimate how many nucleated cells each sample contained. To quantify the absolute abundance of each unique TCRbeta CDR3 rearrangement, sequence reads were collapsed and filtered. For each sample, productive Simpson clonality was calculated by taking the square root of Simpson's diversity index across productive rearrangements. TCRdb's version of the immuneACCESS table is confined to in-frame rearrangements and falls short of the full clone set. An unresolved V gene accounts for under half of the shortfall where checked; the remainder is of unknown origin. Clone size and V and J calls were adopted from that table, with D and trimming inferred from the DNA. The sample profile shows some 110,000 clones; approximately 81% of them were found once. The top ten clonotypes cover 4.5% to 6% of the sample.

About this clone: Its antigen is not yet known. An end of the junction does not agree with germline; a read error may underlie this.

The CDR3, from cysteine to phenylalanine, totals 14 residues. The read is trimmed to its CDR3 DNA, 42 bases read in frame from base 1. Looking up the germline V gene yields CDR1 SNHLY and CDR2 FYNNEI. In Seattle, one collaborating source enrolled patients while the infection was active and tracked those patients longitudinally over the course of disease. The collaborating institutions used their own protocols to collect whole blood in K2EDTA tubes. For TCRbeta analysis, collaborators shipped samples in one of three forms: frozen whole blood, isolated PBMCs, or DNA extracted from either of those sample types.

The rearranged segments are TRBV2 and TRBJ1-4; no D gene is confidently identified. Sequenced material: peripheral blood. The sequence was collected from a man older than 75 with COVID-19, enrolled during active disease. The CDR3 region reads CASREGATNEKLFF. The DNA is TGTGCCAGCAGAGAAGGCGCAACTAATGAAAAACTGTTTTTT.